The clone carrying this TCR beta chain appeared many times. Its target is unknown. This sample stems from a study of T cells in Graves' hyperthyroidism and ophthalmopathy. Regions amplified from RNA transcripts were the TCR beta CDR3 regions. TCR CDR3 underwent first-round RT-PCR with the HTBI primer set. Each CDR3 protein is one row after TCRdb ran MiXCR on the multiplex PCR reads. Of 690,000 or so distinct CDR3 sequences in the sample, around 20% were seen once. Points from the study as a whole: Most clonotypes expanded in the thyroid (above 0.001) were also present in blood. The model anticipated ophthalmopathy a median about six months pre-onset.

In patients aged 18 to 65, hyperthyroidism was newly diagnosed, with duration under 2 months. The CDR3 has 14 amino acids. Deletions cut 5 bases from V and 5 bases from J, with 12 bases between. Germline CDR1 SGHTA, CDR2 FQGTGA. This rearrangement joins TRBV7-3 to TRBJ2-2; possible D gene TRBD2, 5 bases. What was sequenced was blood. This clonotype was sampled from a woman between 50 and 59 years old with Graves' hyperthyroidism that later progressed to Graves' ophthalmopathy. The CDR3 DNA reads as TGTGCCAGCAGCCTTCAAACGGGGACCGGGGAGCTGTTTTTT. This gives the protein CASSLQTGTGELFF. Combining the CDR3 with reference TRBV7-3 and TRBJ2-2 gives the whole variable domain GAGVSQTPSNKVTEKGKYVELRCDPISGHTALYWYRQSLGQGPEFLIYFQGTGAADDSGLPNDRFFAVRPEGSVSTLKIQRTERGDSAVYLCASSLQTGTGELFFGEGSRLTVL.